These 11 T cell receptor beta chains originate from one sample sequenced in a study of blood T cell repertoires in COVID-19. Assay: immunoSEQ multiplex PCR; the TCRdb copy retains only in-frame clones and omits some. The top ten hold less than 5% of the sample, which has over 100,000 clones, 60% to 85% seen once. Sequenced material: peripheral blood. These TCRs come from a human donor in a cohort sampled during active or convalescent COVID-19.

V is TRBV18 and J is TRBJ1-1; 9 bases are a match to TRBD1. Trimming removed 8 bases from V and 8 bases from J; junction bases left unmatched: 12. The CDR3 has 14 amino acids. Germline V lookup: CDR1 KGHSH, CDR2 LQKENI. CDR3 in amino acids: CASTISGTGPEAFF. The CDR3, as DNA: TGTGCCAGCACTATTTCCGGGACAGGGCCAGAAGCTTTCTTT.

In its sample, this clone was seen a few times. The V gene is TRBV27, the J gene TRBJ2-5; 7 nucleotides agree with TRBD1. Germline loops: CDR1 MNHEY, CDR2 SMNVEV (reference sequence). J was trimmed by 2 bases and V by 6 bases; bases with no gene match: 12. CDR3 length equals 16 residues. The CDR3 is CASRESRDSLQETQYF. The CDR3, as DNA: TGTGCCAGCAGGGAAAGCCGGGACAGTTTACAAGAGACCCAGTACTTC.

The chain uses TRBV11-2 and TRBJ1-3; D is ambiguous. Germline CDR1 and CDR2: SGHAT and FQNNGV. The CDR3 is 17 residues long. V was clipped by 4 bases and J by 0 bases, with 16 bases between them. Here the CDR3 reads CASSSEGGGSSGNTIYF. The CDR3 DNA sequence: TGTGCCAGCAGCTCCGAGGGAGGAGGGTCCTCTGGAAACACCATATATTTT.

This clone was counted a single time. Germline is not matched at one junction end, which may reflect a read error. The gene calls are TRBV7-9 and TRBJ2-7; a weak D match, TRBD1 (5 bases). The germline gives CDR1 SEHNR, CDR2 FQNEAQ (reference sequence). This CDR3 comprises 15 residues. The CDR3 DNA sequence: TGTGCCAGCAGCCAAGGACACCCCTTCTCCCACGAGCAGTACTTC. It codes for CASSQGHPFSHEQYF. Looking up the rest from reference TRBV7-9 and TRBJ2-7 gives the full variable domain: DTGVSQNPRHKITKRGQNVTFRCDPISEHNRLYWYRQTLGQGPEFLTYFQNEAQLEKSRLLSDRFSAERPKGSFSTLEIQRTEQGDSAMYLCASSQGHPFSHEQYFGPGTRLTVT.

The J gene is TRBJ2-4, the V gene TRBV29-1, with 7 bases that match TRBD1. The V segment lost 6 bases and the J segment 11 bases; nucleotides outside the gene matches: 10. This CDR3 region has 12 residues. From germline, CDR1 is SQVTM and CDR2 ANQGSEA. As DNA, the CDR3 is TGCAGCGTCCGGACAGGTGACGACGTTCAGTACTTC. As protein: CSVRTGDDVQYF.

V and J are TRBV7-2 and TRBJ1-1, with 7 bases matching TRBD1. V lost 2 bases, J lost 0 bases, and 6 bases stayed unmatched. The germline V gene encodes CDR1 SGHTA and CDR2 FQGNSA. The CDR3 length is 16 residues. The CDR3 sequence is CASSLWDRKMNTEAFF. In DNA, the CDR3 is TGTGCCAGCAGCTTATGGGACAGAAAAATGAACACTGAAGCTTTCTTT.

V gene TRBV6-2 or TRBV6-3 combines with J gene TRBJ1-1; tentative D call: TRBD1 (5 bases). The CDR3 loop spans 15 amino acids. The V gene's germline CDR1 is MNHEY and CDR2 SVGEGT. V was shortened by 7 bases and J by 5 bases, with 20 bases between the two germline ends. CDR3 sequence (DNA): TGTGCCAGCACCCCGTTGGGGCAGGGTAAGACTGAAGCTTTCTTT. The encoded protein is CASTPLGQGKTEAFF.

The chain joins TRBV11-1 to TRBJ1-4; tentatively, D is TRBD1 (5 bases). This CDR3 is 13 amino acids long. The V end was cut by 5 bases, the J end by 5 bases, with 9 bases between. Per the germline V gene, CDR1 is SGHAT and CDR2 is FQDESV (reference sequence). The CDR3 DNA is TGTGCCAGCAGCCCGACAGAGAATGAAAAACTGTTTTTT. Translated, it gives CASSPTENEKLFF.

The chain recombines TRBV28 with TRBJ2-7, with 7 positions matching TRBD2. The CDR3 contains 15 residues. J lost 6 bases, V lost 7 bases, and 15 bases had no gene match. Germline-derived CDR1 and CDR2 are MDHEN and SYDVKM. The CDR3 is CASTDHLAAGIEQYF. The CDR3, as DNA: TGTGCCAGCACCGACCACCTAGCGGCGGGGATCGAGCAGTACTTC.

In its sample, this clone was seen once. This chain links TRBV21-1 with TRBJ1-1; TRBD1, the D gene given by the table, was not confirmed from the DNA. TRBV21-1 is marked as a pseudogene. The CDR3 contains 16 residues. In DNA, the CDR3 is TGTGCCAGCAGCACTTACTGGACAGGGTCGGAAACTGAAGCTTTCTTT. Translating gives CASSTYWTGSETEAFF.

This clone was detected only once. The CDR3 spells CATCEGRKNEQYF. The CDR3 nucleotides are TGTGCCACCTGCGAGGGGAGGAAAAACGAGCAGTACTTC. This chain links TRBV10-3 with TRBJ2-7; D possibly corresponds to TRBD2 (6 bases). Germline-derived CDR1 and CDR2 are ENHRY and SYGVKD. This CDR3 is built from 13 residues. Trimming left V 10 bases short and J 5 bases short, with 18 bases between.